This T cell receptor beta chain was sequenced for a study of regulatory T cells in long-lasting Graves disease. Arm-PCR of CDR3 regions and iRepertoire HTBI primers were the basis on which TCR beta libraries were built. Original processing notes: Gene usage covered 62 TRBV and 11 to 15 TRBJ segments. TCRdb re-derived calls from the multiplex PCR reads in MiXCR, one entry per CDR3 protein. TCRdb's processing, not the study's, gives the V and J calls here. The sample consists of roughly 400,000 distinct CDR3 sequences, under 25% of them appearing once. Study observations and caveats: Analysis covered peripheral blood alone, not thyroid tissue. Having only a small sample size may have limited accuracy.

Time point noted: persistent/refractory GD, antithyroid drugs over 5 years with positive TRAb. PBMC RNA was the source of the TCR library. A word on this clonotype: The antigen remains unidentified.

The TCR was taken from a female donor with Graves disease. The input for sequencing was peripheral blood mononuclear cells (PBMCs), taken when the disease was refractory, from a patient treated with antithyroid drugs.

The CDR3 reads CASSLVRVGGTGLYEQYF. The CDR3, as DNA: TGTGCCAGCAGCTTAGTACGGGTCGGCGGGACAGGCCTCTACGAGCAGTACTTC. The V call is TRBV7-2, the J call TRBJ2-7; 8 positions match TRBD1. Germline values: CDR1 SGHTA, CDR2 FQGNSA. This CDR3 comprises 18 residues. Losses at the gene ends were 1 base for V and 3 bases for J; bases not matched to a gene: 14. Full variable domain (missing parts from reference TRBV7-2 and TRBJ2-7): GAGVSQSPSNKVTEKGKDVELRCDPISGHTALYWYRQSLGQGLEFLIYFQGNSAPDKSGLPSDRFSAERTGGSVSTLTIQRTQQEDSAVYLCASSLVRVGGTGLYEQYFGPGTRLTVT.